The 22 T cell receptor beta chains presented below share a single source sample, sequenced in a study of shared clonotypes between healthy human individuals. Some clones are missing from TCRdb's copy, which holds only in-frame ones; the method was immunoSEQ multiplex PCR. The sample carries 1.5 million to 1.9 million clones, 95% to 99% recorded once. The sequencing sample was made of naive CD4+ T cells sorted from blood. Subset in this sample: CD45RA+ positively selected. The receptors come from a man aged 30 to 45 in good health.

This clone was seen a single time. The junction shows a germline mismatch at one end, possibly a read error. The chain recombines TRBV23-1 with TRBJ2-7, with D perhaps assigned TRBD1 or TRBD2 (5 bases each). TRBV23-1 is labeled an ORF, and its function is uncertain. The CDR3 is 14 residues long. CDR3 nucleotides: TGCGCCAGCAGTCAATCAGCACTAGGCCACAGGCGTTGCTTC. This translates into CASSQSALGHRRCF.

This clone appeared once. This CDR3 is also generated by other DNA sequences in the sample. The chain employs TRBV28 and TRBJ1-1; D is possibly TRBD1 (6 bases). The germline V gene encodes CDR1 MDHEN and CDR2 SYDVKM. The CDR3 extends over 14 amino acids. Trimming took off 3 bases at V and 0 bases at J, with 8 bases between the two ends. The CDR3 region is CASSFQGLNTEAFF. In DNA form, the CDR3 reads TGTGCCAGCAGTTTTCAGGGGTTGAACACTGAAGCTTTCTTT.

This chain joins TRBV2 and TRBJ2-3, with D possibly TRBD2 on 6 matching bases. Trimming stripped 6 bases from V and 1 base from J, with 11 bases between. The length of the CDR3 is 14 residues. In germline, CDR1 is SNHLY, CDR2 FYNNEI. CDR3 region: CASRPGGGTDTQYF. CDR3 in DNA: TGTGCCAGCAGGCCCGGAGGGGGCACAGATACGCAGTATTTT.

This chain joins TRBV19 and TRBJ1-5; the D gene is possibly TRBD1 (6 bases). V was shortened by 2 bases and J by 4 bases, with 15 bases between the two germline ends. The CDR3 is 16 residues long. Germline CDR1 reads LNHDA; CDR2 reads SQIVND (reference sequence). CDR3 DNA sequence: TGTGCCAGTAGTATATTCGATGGACAGCGGAATCAGCCCCAGCATTTT. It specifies CASSIFDGQRNQPQHF.

The CDR3 sequence is CAWNLGAAGNTIYF. In nucleotides, the CDR3 is TGTGCCTGGAATCTAGGGGCAGCTGGAAACACCATATATTTT. The chain carries TRBV30 and TRBJ1-3; a weak D match, TRBD1 (5 bases). This CDR3 region has 14 residues. Trimming took 4 bases from V and 2 from J, leaving 12 bases between them. Germline CDR1 reads GTSNPN; CDR2 reads SVGIG (reference sequence).

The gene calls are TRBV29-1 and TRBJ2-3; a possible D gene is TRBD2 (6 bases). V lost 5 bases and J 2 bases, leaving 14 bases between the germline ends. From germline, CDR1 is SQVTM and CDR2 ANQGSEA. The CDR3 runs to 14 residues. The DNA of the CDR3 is TGCAGCGTTCTACCGGGACTTTCCACAGATACGCAGTATTTT. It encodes CSVLPGLSTDTQYF.

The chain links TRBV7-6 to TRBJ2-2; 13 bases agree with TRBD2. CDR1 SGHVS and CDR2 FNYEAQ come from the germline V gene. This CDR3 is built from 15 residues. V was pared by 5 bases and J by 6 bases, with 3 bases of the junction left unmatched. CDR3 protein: CASSQLAGGAGELFF. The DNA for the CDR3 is TGTGCCAGCAGCCAACTAGCGGGAGGGGCCGGGGAGCTGTTTTTT.

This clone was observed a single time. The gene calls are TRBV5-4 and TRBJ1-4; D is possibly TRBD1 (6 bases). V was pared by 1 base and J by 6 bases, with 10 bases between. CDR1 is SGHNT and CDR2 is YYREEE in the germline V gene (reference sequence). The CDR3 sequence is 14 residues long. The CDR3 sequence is CASSLQGSDEKLFF. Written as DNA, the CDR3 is TGTGCCAGCAGCTTGCAGGGGTCCGATGAAAAACTGTTTTTT.

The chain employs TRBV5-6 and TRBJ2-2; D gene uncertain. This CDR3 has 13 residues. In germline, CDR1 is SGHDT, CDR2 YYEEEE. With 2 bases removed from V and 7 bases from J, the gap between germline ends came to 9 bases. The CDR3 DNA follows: TGTGCCAGCAGCTTTTTTGTCGTCGGGGAGCTGTTTTTT. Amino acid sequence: CASSFFVVGELFF.

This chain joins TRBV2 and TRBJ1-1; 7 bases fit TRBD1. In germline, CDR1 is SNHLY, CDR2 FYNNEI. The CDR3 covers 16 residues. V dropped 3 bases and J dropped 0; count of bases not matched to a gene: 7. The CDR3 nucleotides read TGTGCCAGCAGTGATGGGACAGTCATCGTGAACACTGAAGCTTTCTTT. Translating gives CASSDGTVIVNTEAFF.

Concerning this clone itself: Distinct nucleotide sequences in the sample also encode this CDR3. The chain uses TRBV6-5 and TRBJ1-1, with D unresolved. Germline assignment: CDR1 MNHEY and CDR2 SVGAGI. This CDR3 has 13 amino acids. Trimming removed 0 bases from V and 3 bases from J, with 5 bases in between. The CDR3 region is CASSYSEDTEAFF. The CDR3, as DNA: TGTGCCAGCAGTTACTCAGAGGACACTGAAGCTTTCTTT.

The CDR3 reads CASSFTGGIDETQYF. CDR3 coding DNA: TGTGCCAGCAGCTTTACGGGAGGGATAGACGAGACCCAGTACTTC. This chain uses TRBV7-2 with TRBJ2-5, with 8 bases lining up with TRBD2. Germline values: CDR1 SGHTA, CDR2 FQGNSA. The CDR3 is 15 amino acids. J lost 5 bases, V lost 3 bases, and 8 bases had no gene match. Based on the CDR3 plus reference TRBV7-2 and TRBJ2-5, the full variable domain is GAGVSQSPSNKVTEKGKDVELRCDPISGHTALYWYRQSLGQGLEFLIYFQGNSAPDKSGLPSDRFSAERTGGSVSTLTIQRTQQEDSAVYLCASSFTGGIDETQYFGPGTRLLVL.

Written as DNA, the CDR3 is TGTGCCACCAGCAGACCAGGGACCTCTAGCAATCAGCCCCAGCATTTT. Encoded protein: CATSRPGTSSNQPQHF. The chain is built from TRBV15 and TRBJ1-5, with D possibly being TRBD1 (5 bases). This CDR3 comprises 16 residues. Trimming shortened V by 2 bases and J by 0 bases, and 11 bases separated the two germline ends. Germline loops: CDR1 LNHNV, CDR2 YYDKDF (reference sequence).

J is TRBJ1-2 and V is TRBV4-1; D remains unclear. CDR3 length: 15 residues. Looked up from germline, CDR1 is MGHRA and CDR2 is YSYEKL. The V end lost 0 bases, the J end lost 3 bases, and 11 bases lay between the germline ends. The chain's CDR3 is CASSQERTQYYGYTF. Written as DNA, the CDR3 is TGCGCCAGCAGCCAAGAGAGGACCCAGTACTATGGCTACACCTTC.

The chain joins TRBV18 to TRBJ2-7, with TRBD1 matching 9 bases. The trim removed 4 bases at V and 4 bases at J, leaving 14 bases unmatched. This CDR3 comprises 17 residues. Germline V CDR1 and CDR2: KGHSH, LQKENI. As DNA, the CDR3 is TGTGCCAGCTCACAGCTCCGTATGGGACAGGGCTTATACGAGCAGTACTTC. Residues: CASSQLRMGQGLYEQYF.

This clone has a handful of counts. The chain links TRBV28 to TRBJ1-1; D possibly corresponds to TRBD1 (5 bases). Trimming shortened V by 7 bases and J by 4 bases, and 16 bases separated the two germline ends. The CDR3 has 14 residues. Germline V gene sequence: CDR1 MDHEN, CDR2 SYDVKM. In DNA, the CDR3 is TGTGCCAGCACCCCCGACGCGGGGGTCACTGAAGCTTTCTTT. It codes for CASTPDAGVTEAFF. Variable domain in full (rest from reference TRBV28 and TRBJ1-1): DVKVTQSSRYLVKRTGEKVFLECVQDMDHENMFWYRQDPGLGLRLIYFSYDVKMKEKGDIPEGYSVSREKKERFSLILESASTNQTSMYLCASTPDAGVTEAFFGQGTRLTVV.

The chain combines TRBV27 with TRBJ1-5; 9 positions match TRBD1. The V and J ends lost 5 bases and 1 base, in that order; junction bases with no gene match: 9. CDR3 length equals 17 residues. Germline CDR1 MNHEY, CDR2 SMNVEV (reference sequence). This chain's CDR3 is CASSPGQGRGSNQPQHF. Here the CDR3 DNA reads TGTGCCAGCAGTCCGGGACAGGGAAGGGGAAGCAATCAGCCCCAGCATTTT.

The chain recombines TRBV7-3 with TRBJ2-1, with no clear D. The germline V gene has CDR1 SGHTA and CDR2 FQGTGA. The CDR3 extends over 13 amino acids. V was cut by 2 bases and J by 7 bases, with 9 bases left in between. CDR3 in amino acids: CASSLPVGNEQFF. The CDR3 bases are TGTGCCAGCAGCTTACCTGTGGGGAATGAGCAGTTCTTC.

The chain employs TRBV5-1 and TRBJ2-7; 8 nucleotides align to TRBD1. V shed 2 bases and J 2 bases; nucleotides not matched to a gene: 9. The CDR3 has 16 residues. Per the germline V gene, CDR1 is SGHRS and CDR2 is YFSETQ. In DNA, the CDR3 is TGCGCCAGCAGCTTTGGGGTGAGGGACAGGACCTACGAGCAGTACTTC. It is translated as CASSFGVRDRTYEQYF.

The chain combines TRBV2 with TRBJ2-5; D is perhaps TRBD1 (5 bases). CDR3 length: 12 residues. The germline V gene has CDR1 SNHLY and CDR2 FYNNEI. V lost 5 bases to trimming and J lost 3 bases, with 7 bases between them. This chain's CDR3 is CASSFREETQYF. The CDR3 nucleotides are TGTGCCAGCAGTTTCAGGGAAGAGACCCAGTACTTC.

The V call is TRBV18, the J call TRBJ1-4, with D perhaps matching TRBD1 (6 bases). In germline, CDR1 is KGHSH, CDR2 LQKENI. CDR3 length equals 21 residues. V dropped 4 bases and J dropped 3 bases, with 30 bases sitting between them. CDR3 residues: CASSLVTRASITNRANEKLFF. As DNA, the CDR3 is TGTGCCAGCTCACTCGTTACCAGGGCCAGCATCACCAACAGGGCTAATGAAAAACTGTTTTTT.

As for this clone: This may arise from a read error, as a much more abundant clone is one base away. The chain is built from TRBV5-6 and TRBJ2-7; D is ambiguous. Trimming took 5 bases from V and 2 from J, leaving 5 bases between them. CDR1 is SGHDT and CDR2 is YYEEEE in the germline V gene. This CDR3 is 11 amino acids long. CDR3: CASSSPYEQYF. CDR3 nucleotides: TGTGCCAGCAGTTCTCCCTACGAGCAGTACTTC.